These T cell receptor beta chains were read from a single sample in a study of T-cell memory formation after mild COVID-19. TCRdb re-analysed the 5' RACE reads in MiXCR, keeping a single row per CDR3 protein. This sample carries 400,000 or so distinct CDR3 sequences, roughly 21% of them seen once, and the ten largest clones take roughly an eighth. The specimen sequenced was PBMCs or a T cell subset sorted from them (not recorded which). The receptors stem from an adult woman who had mild COVID-19 (a few samples of this study predate the infection). Cell type and time point are not known. Each CDR3 is given with its conserved first and last residue. The D gene is left open where the match is weak. Some rows have no size entry. The others give once, few or many, or a class for an expanded clone.

j_gene: TRBJ1-2
v_gene: TRBV27
d_gene: NA
abundance: NA
CDR3nt: TGTGCCAGCAGTCCTGGACCCGGAGGACCCTATGGCTACACCTTC
CDR3aa: CASSPGPGGPYGYTF

j_gene: TRBJ2-3
v_gene: TRBV15
d_gene: TRBD2
abundance: few
CDR3nt: TGTGCCACCAGCATAGCGGGAGCACTCACAGATACGCAGTATTTT
CDR3aa: CATSIAGALTDTQYF

j_gene: TRBJ1-2
v_gene: TRBV4-3
d_gene: NA
abundance: NA
CDR3nt: TGCGCCAGCAGCCAAGAATGGGGGGCGGAGTATGGCTACACCTTC
CDR3aa: CASSQEWGAEYGYTF

j_gene: TRBJ2-3
v_gene: TRBV6-5
d_gene: NA
abundance: NA
CDR3nt: TGTGCCAGCAGTTATCTAGCTGGCACAGATACGCAGTATTTT
CDR3aa: CASSYLAGTDTQYF

j_gene: TRBJ2-7
v_gene: TRBV20-1
d_gene: TRBD2
abundance: few
CDR3nt: TGCAGTGCTAGGGCCGGGACTAGCGAAACCATACTCTACGAGCAGTACTTC
CDR3aa: CSARAGTSETILYEQYF

j_gene: TRBJ2-5
v_gene: TRBV18
d_gene: NA
abundance: NA
CDR3nt: TGTGCCAGCTCACCACCAAGGGAGACCCAGTACTTC
CDR3aa: CASSPPRETQYF

j_gene: TRBJ2-5
v_gene: TRBV11-2
d_gene: TRBD2
abundance: few
CDR3nt: TGTGCCAGCAGCTGGACTAGCGTAGGGGAGACCCAGTACTTC
CDR3aa: CASSWTSVGETQYF

j_gene: TRBJ1-6
v_gene: TRBV7-3
d_gene: TRBD1
abundance: few
CDR3nt: TGTGCCAGCAGCCAGGACAGGGCTAATTCACCCCTCCACTTT
CDR3aa: CASSQDRANSPLHF

j_gene: TRBJ1-6
v_gene: TRBV7-2
d_gene: NA
abundance: NA
CDR3nt: TGTGCCAGCAGCTTAGTAGCCGTAAATAATTCACCCCTCCACTTT
CDR3aa: CASSLVAVNNSPLHF

j_gene: TRBJ2-7
v_gene: TRBV7-9
d_gene: TRBD2
abundance: few
CDR3nt: TGTGCCAGCAGCCGTCGATTATTGGGTCCCGGGACTAGCGGGAGTATCGCCTACGAGCAGTACTTC
CDR3aa: CASSRRLLGPGTSGSIAYEQYF

j_gene: TRBJ1-2
v_gene: TRBV4-1
d_gene: TRBD1
abundance: NA
CDR3nt: TGCGCCAGCAGCCAAGAAGGCTCGCCGGGACAGGGGGAGGGTGGCTACACCTTC
CDR3aa: CASSQEGSPGQGEGGYTF

j_gene: TRBJ2-1
v_gene: TRBV20-1
d_gene: NA
abundance: NA
CDR3nt: TGCAGTGCTAGGGGCTACCCAGGTTTAGGCAATGAGCAGTTCTTC
CDR3aa: CSARGYPGLGNEQFF

j_gene: TRBJ2-7
v_gene: TRBV9
d_gene: TRBD1
abundance: NA
CDR3nt: TGTGCCAGCAGCACCGCCGGGACAGTTCGCTACGAGCAGTACTTC
CDR3aa: CASSTAGTVRYEQYF

j_gene: TRBJ2-1
v_gene: TRBV13
d_gene: NA
abundance: NA
CDR3nt: TGTGCCAGCAGCGCCCCCCCGATGGAGGGAGAGCAGTTCTTC
CDR3aa: CASSAPPMEGEQFF

j_gene: TRBJ2-2
v_gene: TRBV2
d_gene: NA
abundance: NA
CDR3nt: TGTGCCAGCAATAGCGGAAGAACAGCCGGGGAGCTGTTTTTT
CDR3aa: CASNSGRTAGELFF

j_gene: TRBJ1-5
v_gene: TRBV5-6
d_gene: NA
abundance: NA
CDR3nt: TGTGCCAGCAGCAGGGGGGGGAACAATCAGCCCCAGCATTTT
CDR3aa: CASSRGGNNQPQHF

j_gene: TRBJ1-6
v_gene: TRBV12-3/TRBV12-4
d_gene: TRBD1
abundance: many
CDR3nt: TGTGCCAGCAGTTTTCCCTCGACAGGGGAGGATTCACCCCTCCACTTT
CDR3aa: CASSFPSTGEDSPLHF

j_gene: TRBJ2-3
v_gene: TRBV20-1
d_gene: NA
abundance: NA
CDR3nt: TGCAGTGCTAGTACTGTAGGTACGCAGTATTTT
CDR3aa: CSASTVGTQYF

j_gene: TRBJ2-3
v_gene: TRBV7-2
d_gene: TRBD2
abundance: few
CDR3nt: TGTGCCAGCAGCTTAGCGGGGACTAGCGGGAAAGGAGGGGGTACGCAGTATTTT
CDR3aa: CASSLAGTSGKGGGTQYF

j_gene: TRBJ2-3
v_gene: TRBV7-2
d_gene: TRBD2
abundance: few
CDR3nt: TGTGCCAGCAGTCGTACCCTAGCGGGTAGCACAGATACGCAGTATTTT
CDR3aa: CASSRTLAGSTDTQYF

j_gene: TRBJ1-5
v_gene: TRBV24-1
d_gene: NA
abundance: few
CDR3nt: TGTGCCACCAGTGATCACAGGTTCGGTCAGCCCCAGCATTTT
CDR3aa: CATSDHRFGQPQHF

j_gene: TRBJ2-1
v_gene: TRBV11-2
d_gene: TRBD1
abundance: few
CDR3nt: TGTGCCAGCAGCTCAGCCCGACCTTGGACAGGGGGGGGGACTGAGCAGTTCTTC
CDR3aa: CASSSARPWTGGGTEQFF

j_gene: TRBJ2-7
v_gene: TRBV11-3
d_gene: NA
abundance: NA
CDR3nt: TGTGCCAGCAGCACTCTCCAGGGGCCGGAGGTCTTC
CDR3aa: CASSTLQGPEVF

j_gene: TRBJ2-1
v_gene: TRBV15
d_gene: NA
abundance: NA
CDR3nt: TGTGCCGCTGCGTTGCGGGACTACAATGAGCAGTTCTTC
CDR3aa: CAAALRDYNEQFF

j_gene: TRBJ1-1
v_gene: TRBV29-1
d_gene: NA
abundance: NA
CDR3nt: TGCAGCGCTGCACAAGTAACGAACACTGAAGCTTTCTTT
CDR3aa: CSAAQVTNTEAFF

j_gene: TRBJ2-5
v_gene: TRBV7-2
d_gene: NA
abundance: NA
CDR3nt: TGTGCCAGCAGCTTAGTTCAGTACCAAGAGACCCAGTACTTC
CDR3aa: CASSLVQYQETQYF

j_gene: TRBJ2-5
v_gene: TRBV19
d_gene: NA
abundance: NA
CDR3nt: TGTGCCAGTAGGGGATTGGAAGAGACCCAGTACTTC
CDR3aa: CASRGLEETQYF

j_gene: TRBJ2-7
v_gene: TRBV5-1
d_gene: TRBD2
abundance: many
CDR3nt: TGCGCCAGCAGCAAGCGGGAGCTCTACGAGCAGTACTTC
CDR3aa: CASSKRELYEQYF

j_gene: TRBJ2-1
v_gene: TRBV7-2
d_gene: NA
abundance: NA
CDR3nt: TGTGCCAGCAGCTTACGGGGAATCCCCTACAATGAGCAGTTCTTC
CDR3aa: CASSLRGIPYNEQFF

j_gene: TRBJ2-1
v_gene: TRBV20-1
d_gene: TRBD2
abundance: NA
CDR3nt: TGCAGTGCTAGAGACTATAGCGGGAGGATGACGAATGAGCAGTTCTTC
CDR3aa: CSARDYSGRMTNEQFF

j_gene: TRBJ2-6
v_gene: TRBV20-1
d_gene: NA
abundance: NA
CDR3nt: TGCAGTGCTATCGACCACTCTGGGGCCAACGTCCTGACTTTC
CDR3aa: CSAIDHSGANVLTF

j_gene: TRBJ2-5
v_gene: TRBV5-5
d_gene: NA
abundance: NA
CDR3nt: TGTGCCAGCAGCAAAAGTTCTGAGACCCAGTACTTC
CDR3aa: CASSKSSETQYF

j_gene: TRBJ2-7
v_gene: TRBV29-1
d_gene: TRBD1
abundance: few
CDR3nt: TGCAGCGTTCCGGGGACGGGGACAGGCAATTCCTACGAGCAGTACTTC
CDR3aa: CSVPGTGTGNSYEQYF

j_gene: TRBJ1-1
v_gene: TRBV7-3
d_gene: NA
abundance: few
CDR3nt: TGTGCCAGCAGCTTAGGCCCAAGTAACACTGAAGCTTTCTTT
CDR3aa: CASSLGPSNTEAFF

j_gene: TRBJ1-2
v_gene: TRBV27
d_gene: TRBD1
abundance: few
CDR3nt: TGTGCCAGCAGCACCGGACAGGGCTGGGGCTACACCTTC
CDR3aa: CASSTGQGWGYTF

j_gene: TRBJ2-1
v_gene: TRBV27
d_gene: NA
abundance: NA
CDR3nt: TGTGCCAGCGGTTTTGGGAGCTCCTACAATGAGCAGTTCTTC
CDR3aa: CASGFGSSYNEQFF

j_gene: TRBJ1-5
v_gene: TRBV6-6
d_gene: NA
abundance: few
CDR3nt: TGTGCCAGCAGTTACATGGGTTCTGGTCAGCCCCAGCATTTT
CDR3aa: CASSYMGSGQPQHF

j_gene: TRBJ1-2
v_gene: TRBV29-1
d_gene: NA
abundance: NA
CDR3nt: TGCAGCGTTGAGTGGCAGCAAAACTATGGCTACACCTTC
CDR3aa: CSVEWQQNYGYTF

j_gene: TRBJ2-2
v_gene: TRBV7-2
d_gene: NA
abundance: few
CDR3nt: TGTGCCAGCAGCTTAGTGGTGGGAACAACCGGGGAGCTGTTTTTT
CDR3aa: CASSLVVGTTGELFF

j_gene: TRBJ2-7
v_gene: TRBV29-1
d_gene: NA
abundance: few
CDR3nt: TGCAGCGTTGAAATCGCACGACGGAGCTCCTACGAGCAGTACTTC
CDR3aa: CSVEIARRSSYEQYF

j_gene: TRBJ2-1
v_gene: TRBV6-6
d_gene: TRBD1
abundance: NA
CDR3nt: TGTGCCAGCAGGGGGACAGTACCTGAATTCTCCTACAATGAGCAGTTCTTC
CDR3aa: CASRGTVPEFSYNEQFF

j_gene: TRBJ1-4
v_gene: TRBV5-4
d_gene: NA
abundance: NA
CDR3nt: TGTGCCAGCAGCTCCGACGGGGGGGCAACTAATGAAAAACTGTTTTTT
CDR3aa: CASSSDGGATNEKLFF

j_gene: TRBJ2-1
v_gene: TRBV24-1
d_gene: TRBD1
abundance: NA
CDR3nt: TGTGCCACCCCCGGCCGGGACAGGGACAATGAGCAGTTCTTC
CDR3aa: CATPGRDRDNEQFF

j_gene: TRBJ1-2
v_gene: TRBV18
d_gene: NA
abundance: NA
CDR3nt: TGTGCCAGCTCCCCGCAGAGCTCTAACTATGGCTACACCTTC
CDR3aa: CASSPQSSNYGYTF

j_gene: TRBJ1-1
v_gene: TRBV7-3
d_gene: NA
abundance: few
CDR3nt: TGTGCCAGCAGCTTAAGCAGGGACGCTGAAGCTTTCTTT
CDR3aa: CASSLSRDAEAFF

j_gene: TRBJ2-1
v_gene: TRBV4-3
d_gene: TRBD2
abundance: NA
CDR3nt: TGCGCCAGCAGCCAAGATGCGGGACTAGAGCGGAATGAGCAGTTCTTC
CDR3aa: CASSQDAGLERNEQFF

j_gene: TRBJ1-6
v_gene: TRBV12-3/TRBV12-4
d_gene: TRBD1
abundance: NA
CDR3nt: TGTGCCAGCAGTCGGGGCGGACAGGGTAATTCACCCCTCCACTTT
CDR3aa: CASSRGGQGNSPLHF

j_gene: TRBJ1-1
v_gene: TRBV4-1
d_gene: NA
abundance: NA
CDR3nt: TGCGCCAGCAGCCAGGTACTGACAGGAAACACTGAAGCTTTCTTT
CDR3aa: CASSQVLTGNTEAFF

j_gene: TRBJ2-1
v_gene: TRBV30
d_gene: TRBD2
abundance: NA
CDR3nt: TGTGCCTGGAGTGTACTAGCGGGAGAATTGAATGAGCAGTTCTTC
CDR3aa: CAWSVLAGELNEQFF

j_gene: TRBJ1-1
v_gene: TRBV9
d_gene: TRBD1
abundance: NA
CDR3nt: TGTGCCAGCAGCGGAGGGGGACAGGTGAACACTGAAGCTTTCTTT
CDR3aa: CASSGGGQVNTEAFF

j_gene: TRBJ1-2
v_gene: TRBV20-1
d_gene: NA
abundance: few
CDR3nt: TGCAGTGCTAGAGTGGGGTATGGCTACACCTTC
CDR3aa: CSARVGYGYTF

j_gene: TRBJ1-2
v_gene: TRBV29-1
d_gene: NA
abundance: few
CDR3nt: TGCAGCGTTGCTTGGTCAGGCAGCCCTTACACCTTC
CDR3aa: CSVAWSGSPYTF